A single sample gave rise to the 22 T cell receptor beta chains below, sequenced in a study of molecular identifiers for immune sequencing clone quantification. TCRdb re-analysed the PCR reads in MiXCR, keeping a single row per CDR3 protein. The data contain over 550,000 distinct CDR3 sequences, about 25% of them singletons. Sequencing was done on a sample of naive CD8+ T cells from blood, with Jurkat cell RNA spiked in. The subset is: FACS-sorted CD8+CD4-CCR7+CD45RA+ naive T cells. The receptors originated from a human donor in good health. Some libraries in this study had Jurkat cell RNA spiked in.

The chain joins TRBV12-3 or TRBV12-4 to TRBJ2-7; 10 bases fit TRBD1. The CDR3 consists of 18 residues. V lost 3 bases, J lost 6 bases, and 17 bases stayed unmatched. In DNA, the CDR3 is TGTGCCAGCAGTTTCGTCGGGACAGGGGAATTTGGTGCTCGCGAGCAGTACTTC. Its translation is CASSFVGTGEFGAREQYF.

The chain carries TRBV29-1 and TRBJ1-2; D is perhaps TRBD1 (5 bases). Per the germline V gene, CDR1 is SQVTM and CDR2 is ANQGSEA. Trimming removed 3 bases from V and 1 base from J, with 15 bases in between. The CDR3 is 15 residues long. For the CDR3, the DNA is TGCAGCGTTGACCACGGTACAGGCGGTAACTATGGCTACACCTTC. This codes for CSVDHGTGGNYGYTF.

This chain joins TRBV6-2 or TRBV6-3 and TRBJ1-5; no reliable D call. The germline gives CDR1 MNHEY, CDR2 SVGEGT. The CDR3 runs to 15 residues. Between the trimmed V and J ends, which lost 8 bases and 0 bases, there was a span of 14 bases. The CDR3 sequence is CASRLDDYSNQPQHF. The CDR3 DNA reads TGTGCCAGCCGGCTAGACGATTATAGCAATCAGCCCCAGCATTTT.

This chain uses TRBV4-3 with TRBJ1-4; 9 bases are shared with TRBD1. CDR1 LGHNA and CDR2 YSLEER come from the germline V gene. The CDR3 consists of 17 residues. V gave up 4 bases and J gave up 0 bases; unmatched junction bases: 6. As DNA, the CDR3 is TGCGCCAGCAGCCCCATGGGACAGGGTCCAACTAATGAAAAACTGTTTTTT. Its protein product is CASSPMGQGPTNEKLFF.

Only a few counts were recorded for this clonotype. The chain uses TRBV4-3 and TRBJ2-1; TRBD2 agrees at 7 bases. Germline V gene data show CDR1 as LGHNA and CDR2 as YSLEER. V gave up 0 bases and J gave up 4 bases; unmatched junction bases: 3. The CDR3 has 15 residues. CDR3 in DNA: TGCGCCAGCAGCCAAGAGCTAGCGGAATACAATGAGCAGTTCTTC. Protein product: CASSQELAEYNEQFF.

With respect to this clonotype: Because it lacks the conserved phenylalanine or tryptophan at the end, this CDR3 is likely a read error. The genes are TRBV12-3 or TRBV12-4 and TRBJ1-1, with D possibly TRBD1 on 5 matching bases. Trimming left V 4 bases short and J 0 bases short, with 18 bases between. CDR3 length: 17 amino acids. This chain's CDR3 is CASSSTRGDFMNTEAFL. DNA for the CDR3: TGTGCCAGCAGTTCAACAAGGGGCGACTTTATGAACACTGAAGCTTTCCTT.

The chain carries TRBV4-3 and TRBJ2-7; the match to TRBD2 covers 9 bases. V shed 2 bases, J shed 5 bases, and the junction held 7 bases outside the gene matches. CDR3 size: 15 residues. The V gene's germline CDR1 is LGHNA and CDR2 YSLEER. CDR3 sequence (DNA): TGCGCCAGCAGCCAAAGGCCTAGCGGGAAGGACGAGCAGTACTTC. Its translation is CASSQRPSGKDEQYF.

The gene calls are TRBV6-1 and TRBJ1-5; 9 bases fit TRBD1. The CDR3 length is 18 residues. From germline, CDR1 is MNHNS and CDR2 SASEGT. The V segment lost 6 bases and the J segment 1 base; nucleotides outside the gene matches: 13. In nucleotides, the CDR3 is TGTGCCAGCAGATTAACAGGGGGCGAACGTCTCAGCAATCAGCCCCAGCATTTT. Protein: CASRLTGGERLSNQPQHF.

This clonotype was counted a few times. The chain joins TRBV5-4 to TRBJ2-1, with a weak D call TRBD2 (5 bases). The V gene lost 5 bases and the J gene lost 0 bases, with 12 bases spanning the gap. The germline CDR1 and CDR2 sequences are SGHNT and YYREEE (reference sequence). The CDR3 loop spans 15 amino acids. The CDR3 reads CASSGLQSSYNEQFF. In nucleotides, the CDR3 is TGTGCCAGCAGTGGACTTCAGAGCTCCTACAATGAGCAGTTCTTC.

This clonotype showed up just a few times. The chain joins TRBV27 to TRBJ1-2, with D possibly being TRBD1 (5 bases). Between the trimmed V and J ends, which lost 4 bases and 6 bases, there was a span of 12 bases. This CDR3 region has 13 residues. The V gene's germline CDR1 is MNHEY and CDR2 SMNVEV (reference sequence). The DNA for the CDR3 is TGTGCCAGCAGTTGGCGGGGGGTTGATGGCTACACCTTC. The encoded protein is CASSWRGVDGYTF.

V and J are TRBV12-3 or TRBV12-4 and TRBJ2-1, with D possibly matching TRBD1 (6 bases). The ends were cut back, 7 bases at V and 6 bases at J, with 16 bases in the middle. This CDR3 region has 14 residues. In DNA, the CDR3 is TGTGCCAGCAATTCCCCATTACAGGGCAATGAGCAGTTCTTC. Its protein product is CASNSPLQGNEQFF.

This clonotype was counted only a few times. CDR3 in DNA: TGTGCCAGCAGACCGGCCATGGGGGCCCAAGAGACCCAGTACTTC. Its protein is CASRPAMGAQETQYF. The chain recombines TRBV7-9 with TRBJ2-5, with D possibly matching TRBD1 (6 bases). V was pared by 6 bases and J by 1 base, with 15 bases between. This CDR3 has 15 amino acids. Germline assignment: CDR1 SEHNR and CDR2 FQNEAQ (reference sequence).

Comments on this clonotype: Since a much larger clone is just one base distant, this may be a read error. V and J are TRBV29-1 and TRBJ2-7, with D perhaps matching TRBD1 (6 bases). Deletions cut 7 bases from V and 0 bases from J, with 10 bases between. From germline, CDR1 is SQVTM and CDR2 ANQGSEA. There are 12 residues in the CDR3. The CDR3 reads CSAGASSYEQYF. Here the CDR3 DNA reads TGCAGCGCAGGGGCCAGCTCCTACGAGCAGTACTTC.

The chain has TRBV12-3 or TRBV12-4 and TRBJ2-7; 7 bases line up with TRBD1. J was trimmed by 3 bases and V by 0 bases; bases with no gene match: 2. The CDR3 totals 14 residues. The DNA for the CDR3 is TGTGCCAGCAGTTTAGCAGGGGGCTACTACGAGCAGTACTTC. Its protein is CASSLAGGYYEQYF.

This clonotype has a handful of counts. The chain is built from TRBV27 and TRBJ2-1; 10 bases fit TRBD2. V lost 8 bases and J lost 1; bases outside the gene matches: 14. The germline V gene has CDR1 MNHEY and CDR2 SMNVEV (reference sequence). The CDR3 totals 18 residues. The CDR3 protein is CASSFGLAGADSYNEQFF. In DNA form, the CDR3 reads TGTGCCAGCTCCTTCGGGCTAGCGGGGGCCGATTCCTACAATGAGCAGTTCTTC.

Ten or more counts support this clonotype. The J gene is TRBJ2-7, the V gene TRBV4-3; no firm D call. The CDR3 runs to 16 residues. Germline CDR1 LGHNA, CDR2 YSLEER. V lost 0 bases, J lost 3 bases, and 15 bases lay in between. CDR3 loop: CASSQDLEQGYYEQYF. The CDR3 DNA reads as TGCGCCAGCAGCCAAGATCTGGAGCAAGGGTACTACGAGCAGTACTTC.

This clonotype was observed a few times. V is TRBV7-2 and J is TRBJ2-5; 10 bases align to TRBD1. The length of the CDR3 is 18 residues. V lost 0 bases, J lost 1 base, and 8 bases stayed unmatched. Per germline, CDR1 SGHTA and CDR2 FQGNSA. CDR3 DNA sequence: TGTGCCAGCAGCTTAGCGAGGGGACAGGGGCCGGTCCAAGAGACCCAGTACTTC. It encodes CASSLARGQGPVQETQYF.

On this clonotype: The junction shows a germline mismatch at one end, possibly a read error. The chain combines TRBV28 with TRBJ2-3, with D perhaps matching TRBD2 (5 bases). The CDR3 has 13 residues. Germline assignment: CDR1 MDHEN and CDR2 SYDVKM. CDR3 sequence: CASSSRGGDTRYF. The CDR3 region has the DNA TGTGCCAGCAGTTCTCGGGGTGGAGATACGCGGTATTTT.

This clonotype was counted ten times or more. The rearrangement uses TRBV12-3 or TRBV12-4 and TRBJ1-2; D unclear. The CDR3 length is 13 residues. With 6 bases removed from V and 3 bases from J, the gap between germline ends came to 11 bases. CDR3 nucleotide sequence: TGTGCCAGCAGCCCAAGCCAGGACTATGGCTACACCTTC. The encoded protein is CASSPSQDYGYTF.

In this sample, this clonotype turned up a few times. V gene TRBV28 combines with J gene TRBJ1-4; D possibly corresponds to TRBD1 (5 bases). CDR3 length: 17 amino acids. V was cut by 2 bases and J by 3 bases, with 16 bases left in between. CDR1 and CDR2 (germline): MDHEN, SYDVKM. CDR3 region: CASSLGRVSASNEKLFF. CDR3 in DNA: TGTGCCAGCAGTTTAGGCAGGGTATCGGCTTCTAATGAAAAACTGTTTTTT.

The chain combines TRBV12-3 or TRBV12-4 with TRBJ1-2; TRBD1 matches 10 bases. The CDR3 totals 15 residues. Trimming took 3 bases from V and 5 from J; bases not matched to a gene: 6. Here the CDR3 DNA reads TGTGCCAGCAGTTTCCCGGGACAGGGGATATATGGCTACACCTTC. This translates into CASSFPGQGIYGYTF.

This clonotype was counted many times. The chain recombines TRBV7-9 with TRBJ2-7; D not resolved. Germline assignment: CDR1 SEHNR and CDR2 FQNEAQ (reference sequence). This CDR3 has 14 residues. Trimming pared 5 bases from V and 0 bases from J, leaving 11 bases between. CDR3: CASSDAGYSYEQYF. For the CDR3, the DNA is TGTGCCAGCAGCGACGCTGGCTACTCCTACGAGCAGTACTTC.